These 20 T cell receptor beta chains share one sample of origin, sequenced in a study of T cell clonality in common variable immunodeficiency. Profiled with immunoSEQ multiplex PCR; TCRdb holds only in-frame clones, not every one. The data list about 66,000 clones, none observed once; about 1.7% falls to the top ten. Input material: peripheral blood mononuclear cells. The receptors come from a person between 18 and 69 years old in good health.

This clone has more than one count but fewer than ten. With the read ending 3 residues before the CDR3 end, the germline J gene is used to fill in that end. This chain links TRBV5-1 with TRBJ2-1; D may correspond to TRBD1 or TRBD2 (5 bases each). V lost 3 bases and J 8 bases, leaving 18 bases between the germline ends. The germline V gene encodes CDR1 SGHRS and CDR2 YFSETQ. The CDR3 runs to 15 residues. The CDR3 bases that were read are TGCGCCAGCAGCTCTTCTACGAAGAGGGGCTATGAG. Encoded protein: CASSSSTKRGYE. Given in full, the CDR3 is CASSSSTKRGYEQFF. The whole variable domain, filled in from reference TRBV5-1 and TRBJ2-1, reads KAGVTQTPRYLIKTRGQQVTLSCSPISGHRSVSWYQQTPGQGLQFLFEYFSETQRNKGNFPGRFSGRQFSNSRSEMNVSTLELGDSALYLCASSSSTKRGYEQFFGPGTRLTVL.

This clone came up many times. The CDR3 reads CASSQGTDPYGYTF. The DNA read from the CDR3 is TGTGCCAGCAGCCAGGGGACAGACCCCTATGGC. The chain is built from TRBV7-3 and TRBJ1-2; 7 nucleotides match TRBD1. The read gets to within 3 residues of the CDR3 end, and the germline J gene fills in the rest. Germline V gene sequence: CDR1 SGHTA, CDR2 FQGTGA. The CDR3 loop spans 14 amino acids. V shed 5 bases, J shed 4 bases, and the junction held 7 bases outside the gene matches.

This clone came up many times. Partial CDR3 DNA: TGCGCCAGCAGCCCAGAAATGGACAGGGGGCGAGAGACC. As protein: CASSPEMDRGRET. The whole CDR3 is CASSPEMDRGRETQYF. This sequence joins TRBV5-1 and TRBJ2-5; 11 nucleotides match TRBD1. The read terminates 3 residues before the CDR3 end, so the remaining end is supplied by the germline J gene. J was trimmed by 4 bases and V by 4 bases; bases with no gene match: 9. Per the germline V gene, CDR1 is SGHRS and CDR2 is YFSETQ. The CDR3 totals 16 residues.

This clone was seen many times. The CDR3 loop is CASSSQGGNTEAFF. The sequenced part of the CDR3 DNA is TGTGCCAGCAGCTCACAGGGGGGGAACACTGAA. The V gene is TRBV7-3, the J gene TRBJ1-1; 8 nucleotides match TRBD1. The sequence runs out 3 residues before the end of the CDR3; the remainder is reconstructed from the germline J gene. Trimming cost V 4 bases and J 1 base; bases outside gene matches: 2. The CDR3 sequence is 14 residues long. In germline, CDR1 is SGHTA, CDR2 FQGTGA.

This clone was counted many times. Read coverage stops 3 residues before the CDR3 terminus; the germline J gene supplies the remainder. The J gene is TRBJ2-1, the V gene TRBV29-1, with 10 bases fitting TRBD2. The V gene end was trimmed by 6 bases and the J gene end by 5 bases; junction bases not matched to a gene: 7. CDR3 length equals 14 residues. In germline, CDR1 is SQVTM, CDR2 ANQGSEA. The DNA read from the CDR3 is TGCAGCGTGAAGCGGGGGGGCCTTCACAATGAG. Its protein is CSVKRGGLHNE. The entire CDR3 protein is CSVKRGGLHNEQFF.

This clone has a count of ten or more. Read sequence stops 3 residues before the CDR3 end, and the germline J gene provides the missing end. The chain couples TRBV7-3 to TRBJ1-1; 7 bases match TRBD1. The V and J ends lost 2 bases and 3 bases, in that order; junction bases with no gene match: 12. CDR3 length equals 17 residues. From germline, CDR1 is SGHTA and CDR2 FQGTGA. The CDR3 bases that were read are TGTGCCAGCAGCTTAGACAGGGTCCGGGGTGGCGACACTGAA. Translation: CASSLDRVRGGDTE. The full-length CDR3 reads as CASSLDRVRGGDTEAFF.

This clone has ten or more counts. Read coverage stops 3 residues before the CDR3 terminus; the germline J gene supplies the remainder. The chain links TRBV30 to TRBJ2-4; perhaps TRBD1 as D (6 bases). With 0 bases removed from V and 6 bases from J, the gap between germline ends came to 6 bases. Germline CDR1 GTSNPN, CDR2 SVGIG (reference sequence). The CDR3 spans 12 residues. The sequenced part of the CDR3 DNA is TGTGCCTGGAGTGTCAGGGGAAACATT. Protein sequence: CAWSVRGNI. Given in full, the CDR3 is CAWSVRGNIQYF.

There are many counts of this clone. The CDR3 end is not reached by the read, which stops 3 residues before it; the germline J gene fills it in. The gene calls are TRBV7-9 and TRBJ2-7; 10 positions agree with TRBD1. Per the germline V gene, CDR1 is SEHNR and CDR2 is FQNEAQ (reference sequence). Trimming at V came to 5 bases and at J to 4 bases, leaving 2 bases not matched to a gene. The CDR3 is made up of 13 amino acids. The part of the CDR3 DNA that was read is TGTGCCAGCAGCGGGACAGGGGAATACGAG. Its translation is CASSGTGEYE. The whole CDR3 reads CASSGTGEYEQYF.

Many counts were recorded for this clone. Coverage ceases 3 residues before the CDR3 finishes, and the germline J gene fills in the end. The genes are TRBV27 and TRBJ2-1; D remains ambiguous. Germline CDR1 is MNHEY and CDR2 is SMNVEV (reference sequence). This CDR3 comprises 15 residues. Trimming left V 8 bases short and J 4 bases short, with 18 bases between. The CDR3 DNA, read in part, is TGTGCCAGCCGCGCGTCCGCGTCTGCGTACAATGAG. Its translation: CASRASASAYNE. Given in full, the CDR3 is CASRASASAYNEQFF.

As regards this clone: The read halts 3 residues ahead of the CDR3 end, with the missing end drawn from the germline J gene. The rearrangement uses TRBV18 and TRBJ2-5, with D perhaps TRBD2 (6 bases). Trimming removed 3 bases at V and 1 base at J, with 18 bases between. The CDR3 sequence is 17 residues long. Germline lookup yields CDR1 KGHSH and CDR2 LQKENI. This chain's CDR3 is CASSPLGVQTSQETQYF. Partial CDR3 DNA: TGTGCCAGCTCACCCCTCGGGGTGCAGACTAGCCAAGAGACC. The full variable domain, in which reference TRBV18 and TRBJ2-5 provide the parts outside the CDR3, is NAGVMQNPRHLVRRRGQEARLRCSPMKGHSHVYWYRQLPEEGLKFMVYLQKENIIDESGMPKERFSAEFPKEGPSILRIQQVVRGDSAAYFCASSPLGVQTSQETQYFGPGTRLLVL.

This clone was seen repeatedly, ten times or more. Coverage ceases 3 residues before the CDR3 finishes, and the germline J gene fills in the end. This chain connects TRBV2 to TRBJ2-7, with TRBD1 as a possible D gene (6 bases). The germline V gene has CDR1 SNHLY and CDR2 FYNNEI. Trimming removed 6 bases from V and 0 bases from J, with 12 bases in between. The length of the CDR3 is 14 residues. CDR3 in amino acids: CASRFEDSSYEQYF. Partial CDR3 DNA: TGTGCCAGCAGGTTCGAGGACAGCTCCTACGAG.

This clone was detected only a few times. The junction does not match germline at one end; this may be a read error. The DNA ends 3 residues before the CDR3 does, and the rest of the CDR3 is filled in from the germline J gene. The chain combines TRBV13 with TRBJ2-1, with 9 bases lining up with TRBD2. There are 16 residues in the CDR3. CDR1 PRHDT and CDR2 FYEKMQ come from the germline V gene (reference sequence). Incomplete CDR3 DNA: TGTGCCAGCGGCTTAAGTCTAGCGGGGCTCTACAATGAG. Translating it yields CASGLSLAGLYNE. In full, the CDR3 reads CASGLSLAGLYNEQFF.

This clone has ten or more counts. The read is 3 residues too short to cover the CDR3 end, so that end is filled in from the germline J gene. The gene calls are TRBV5-1 and TRBJ2-5, with 8 bases matching TRBD2. Germline CDR1 reads SGHRS; CDR2 reads YFSETQ. Trimming took 4 bases from V and 5 from J; bases not matched to a gene: 4. CDR3 length: 13 amino acids. The CDR3 loop is CASSPGGVETQYF. The sequenced part of the CDR3 DNA is TGCGCCAGCAGCCCGGGGGGGGTGGAGACC. The whole variable domain, remainder taken from reference TRBV5-1 and TRBJ2-5, is KAGVTQTPRYLIKTRGQQVTLSCSPISGHRSVSWYQQTPGQGLQFLFEYFSETQRNKGNFPGRFSGRQFSNSRSEMNVSTLELGDSALYLCASSPGGVETQYFGPGTRLLVL.

At least ten counts were recorded for this clone. The read comes to an end 3 residues before the CDR3 does, leaving the germline J gene to fill in the end. The chain carries TRBV10-1 and TRBJ2-3, with D tentatively TRBD2 (5 bases). Deletions cut 2 bases from V and 4 bases from J, with 10 bases between. Germline CDR1 WNHNN, CDR2 SYGVQD (reference sequence). The CDR3 loop spans 14 amino acids. The CDR3: CASSERAGADTQYF. The CDR3 bases that were read are TGCGCCAGCAGTGAGCGGGCGGGCGCAGATACG.

This clone was found many times. Sequencing ends 3 residues short of the CDR3 end; the germline J gene provides the rest. The chain recombines TRBV19 with TRBJ2-1, with 7 nucleotides matching TRBD2. CDR1 is LNHDA, CDR2 SQIVND, per germline (reference sequence). The CDR3 is 16 residues long. With 3 bases clipped from V and 7 bases from J, the junction kept 12 bases outside the gene matches. CDR3 DNA (partial): TGTGCCAGTAGTATTTACGGGGGAGGGGTCGGTAATGAG. Amino acid sequence: CASSIYGGGVGNE. From start to end, the CDR3 is CASSIYGGGVGNEQFF. Full variable domain (outside the CDR3, taken from reference TRBV19 and TRBJ2-1): DGGITQSPKYLFRKEGQNVTLSCEQNLNHDAMYWYRQDPGQGLRLIYYSQIVNDFQKGDIAEGYSVSREKKESFPLTVTSAQKNPTAFYLCASSIYGGGVGNEQFFGPGTRLTVL.

This clone came up a few times. The observed sequence ends 3 residues before the CDR3 terminus, with the missing tail filled in from the germline J gene. The rearrangement joins TRBV11-2 to TRBJ2-7; D remains unclear. Trimming removed 0 bases from V and 6 bases from J, with 12 bases in between. Germline loops: CDR1 SGHAT, CDR2 FQNNGV. The CDR3 covers 14 residues. CDR3 loop: CASSLDYPGAEQYF. The DNA read from the CDR3 is TGTGCCAGCAGCTTAGATTACCCAGGAGCCGAG.

This clone was counted ten times or more. The DNA ends 3 residues before the CDR3 does, and the rest of the CDR3 is filled in from the germline J gene. The chain carries TRBV5-4 and TRBJ2-7; 9 nucleotides match TRBD1. CDR1 is SGHNT, CDR2 YYREEE, per germline (reference sequence). Trimming took 4 bases from V and 2 from J; bases not matched to a gene: 10. The CDR3 is 16 residues long. CDR3 bases read: TGTGCCAGCAGCGGAACCGGGACAGGGACCCCCTACGAG. Protein sequence: CASSGTGTGTPYE. The complete CDR3 protein is CASSGTGTGTPYEQYF.

This clone was seen at least ten times. The observed sequence ends 3 residues before the CDR3 terminus, with the missing tail filled in from the germline J gene. The rearrangement joins TRBV7-9 to TRBJ2-7; D is perhaps TRBD2 (6 bases). CDR1 and CDR2 (germline): SEHNR, FQNEAQ (reference sequence). Trimming cost V 5 bases and J 0 bases, with 11 bases left between them. The CDR3 is made up of 14 amino acids. The DNA read from the CDR3 is TGTGCCAGCAGCCCCTCGGGGGTCTCCTACGAG. This gives the protein CASSPSGVSYE. The full CDR3 protein is CASSPSGVSYEQYF.

This clone was recorded many times. The read comes to an end 3 residues before the CDR3 does, leaving the germline J gene to fill in the end. The chain is built from TRBV30 and TRBJ2-2; possible D gene TRBD1, 6 bases. This CDR3 has 14 residues. Germline assignment: CDR1 GTSNPN and CDR2 SVGIG (reference sequence). The V and J ends lost 0 bases and 4 bases respectively, with 9 bases between them. This CDR3 is CAWSVQGGTGELFF. The sequenced CDR3 bases are TGTGCCTGGAGTGTACAGGGTGGCACCGGGGAG.

There are many counts of this clone. The CDR3 end lies 3 residues beyond the end of the read and is filled in from the germline J gene. V usage is TRBV19 and J usage is TRBJ1-5, with TRBD1 matching 8 bases. Germline V gives CDR1 LNHDA, CDR2 SQIVND (reference sequence). The CDR3 loop spans 13 amino acids. V was clipped by 6 bases and J by 4 bases; unmatched bases: 2. The CDR3 loop is CASRDRANQPQHF. The covered CDR3 bases are TGTGCCAGTAGGGACAGGGCAAATCAGCCC.